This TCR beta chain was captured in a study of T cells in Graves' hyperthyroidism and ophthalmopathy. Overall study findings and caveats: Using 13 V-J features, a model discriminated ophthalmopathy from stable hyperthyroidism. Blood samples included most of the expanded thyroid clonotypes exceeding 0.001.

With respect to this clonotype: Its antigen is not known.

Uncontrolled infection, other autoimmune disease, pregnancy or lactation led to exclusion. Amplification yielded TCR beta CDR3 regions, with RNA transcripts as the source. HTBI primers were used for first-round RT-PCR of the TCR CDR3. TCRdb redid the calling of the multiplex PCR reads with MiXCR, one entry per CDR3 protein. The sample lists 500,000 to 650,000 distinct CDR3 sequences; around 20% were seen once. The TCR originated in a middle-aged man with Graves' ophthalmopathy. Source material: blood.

In DNA, the CDR3 is TGTGCCAGCAGCTATTATAGCGGATCCCCAGATACGCAGTATTTT. This translates into CASSYYSGSPDTQYF. The chain has TRBV7-9 and TRBJ2-3; maybe TRBD2 (6 bases). The CDR3 contains 15 residues. Trimming left V 4 bases short and J 4 bases short, with 15 bases between. Germline loops: CDR1 SEHNR, CDR2 FQNEAQ (reference sequence).